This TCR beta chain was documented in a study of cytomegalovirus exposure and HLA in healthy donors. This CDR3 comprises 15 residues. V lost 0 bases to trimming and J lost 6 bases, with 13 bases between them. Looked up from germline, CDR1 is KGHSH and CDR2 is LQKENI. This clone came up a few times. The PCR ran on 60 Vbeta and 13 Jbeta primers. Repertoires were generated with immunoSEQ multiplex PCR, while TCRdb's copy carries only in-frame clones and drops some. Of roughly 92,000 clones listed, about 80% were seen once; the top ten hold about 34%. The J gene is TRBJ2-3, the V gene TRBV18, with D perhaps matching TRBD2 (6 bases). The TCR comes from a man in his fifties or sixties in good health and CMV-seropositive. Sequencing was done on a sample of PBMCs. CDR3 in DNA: TGTGCCAGCTCACCACCCGGGGGAGTGGGGGATACGCAGTATTTT. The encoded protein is CASSPPGGVGDTQYF.